A single sample is the source of the 31 T cell receptor beta chains below, sequenced in a study of OX40 agonist ivuxolimab in advanced cancers. Generated by immunoSEQ multiplex PCR, the TCRdb table keeps only in-frame clones and is missing some. The sample lists 45,000 to 65,000 clones, around 86% seen once, with approximately 1.8% in the top ten. Source: CD4+ or CD8+ T cells sorted from blood, taken in a trial of the OX40 agonist ivuxolimab. These receptors originate from an adult with an advanced solid tumor such as melanoma, head and neck, liver or kidney cancer.

The gene calls are TRBV18 and TRBJ1-5; D remains unclear. Germline CDR1 and CDR2: KGHSH and LQKENI. This CDR3 contains 12 residues. Trimming stripped 0 bases from V and 14 bases from J, with 11 bases between. The CDR3 nucleotides are TGTGCCAGCTCACCACCGGGTGACAATAAGCATTTT. Protein: CASSPPGDNKHF.

V gene TRBV4-1 combines with J gene TRBJ2-5; 8 bases line up with TRBD2. J lost 4 bases, V lost 1 base, and 8 bases had no gene match. This CDR3 comprises 16 residues. CDR1 MGHRA and CDR2 YSYEKL come from the germline V gene. The CDR3 region has the DNA TGCGCCAGCAGCCAAGTAGGTCTAGCGGGCGGAGAGACCCAGTACTTC. The encoded protein is CASSQVGLAGGETQYF.

The table lists this clone with a few counts. The chain has TRBV6-5 and TRBJ1-2, with 9 bases fitting TRBD1. The CDR3 contains 14 residues. Unmatched junction bases numbered 4, after V lost 4 bases and J lost 4 bases. Germline assignment: CDR1 MNHEY and CDR2 SVGAGI. The CDR3, as DNA: TGTGCCAGCAGTTGGGACAGGGTGTCCTATGGCTACACCTTC. Encoded protein: CASSWDRVSYGYTF.

CDR3 in amino acids: CASSAIYSGAGIALEQYV. In nucleotides, the CDR3 is TGTGCCAGCAGTGCTATTTATTCGGGTGCAGGGATTGCCCTCGAGCAGTACGTC. The V gene is TRBV6-1, the J gene TRBJ2-7; D is perhaps TRBD1 (5 bases). V was shortened by 4 bases and J by 6 bases, with 28 bases between the two germline ends. There are 18 residues in the CDR3. The germline V gene has CDR1 MNHNS and CDR2 SASEGT.

The rearrangement joins TRBV6-5 to TRBJ2-2, with D perhaps given as TRBD1 or TRBD2 (5 bases each). The germline CDR1 and CDR2 sequences are MNHEY and SVGAGI. The ends were cut back, 5 bases at V and 2 bases at J, with 12 bases in the middle. The CDR3 has 15 residues. The CDR3 DNA reads as TGTGCCAGCAGTAAGGGGACGGCCAACACCGGGGAGCTGTTTTTT. This sequence encodes CASSKGTANTGELFF.

The chain uses TRBV7-9 and TRBJ2-1, with D perhaps given as TRBD1 or TRBD2 (5 bases each). The length of the CDR3 is 15 residues. Germline assignment: CDR1 SEHNR and CDR2 FQNEAQ (reference sequence). Deletions cut 5 bases from V and 0 bases from J, with 11 bases between. The CDR3 sequence is CASSLRGDSYNEQFF. The CDR3 nucleotides are TGTGCCAGCAGCCTTAGAGGGGACTCCTACAATGAGCAGTTCTTC.

V and J are TRBV19 and TRBJ1-2; 9 nucleotides match TRBD1. The CDR3 sequence is 13 residues long. The junction had 0 bases not matched to a gene; V was cut back by 1 base and J by 6 bases. CDR1 and CDR2 (germline): LNHDA, SQIVND (reference sequence). This chain's CDR3 is CASSIGQGDGYTF. CDR3 coding DNA: TGTGCCAGTAGTATAGGACAGGGGGATGGCTACACCTTC.

The rearrangement links TRBV7-6 to TRBJ1-6, with a possible D match to TRBD1 (6 bases). Germline assignment: CDR1 SGHVS and CDR2 FNYEAQ. CDR3 length equals 16 residues. Deletions cut 5 bases from V and 5 bases from J, with 16 bases between. For the CDR3, the DNA is TGTGCCAGCAGCGTTGGTGTCAGGGGAAATAATTCACCCCTCCACTTT. This encodes CASSVGVRGNNSPLHF.

The chain couples TRBV5-4 to TRBJ2-1, with 8 bases that match TRBD2. This CDR3 contains 13 residues. CDR1 is SGHNT and CDR2 is YYREEE in the germline V gene (reference sequence). J was trimmed by 7 bases and V by 4 bases; bases with no gene match: 4. The CDR3 region has the DNA TGTGCCAGCAGCCCGGGGGGGACGAATGAGCAGTTCTTC. It codes for CASSPGGTNEQFF.

The chain recombines TRBV2 with TRBJ1-1, with D hard to call. V was shortened by 6 bases and J by 1 base, with 12 bases between the two germline ends. The CDR3 totals 14 residues. The germline V gene has CDR1 SNHLY and CDR2 FYNNEI. The CDR3 sequence: CASRPDGTNTEAFF. The CDR3 nucleotides read TGTGCCAGCAGACCCGACGGTACGAACACTGAAGCTTTCTTT.

The chain couples TRBV5-1 to TRBJ2-1; 9 positions match TRBD1. The germline V gene has CDR1 SGHRS and CDR2 YFSETQ. CDR3 length equals 14 residues. Trimming took 0 bases from V and 12 from J; bases not matched to a gene: 7. The CDR3 region is CASSLGTGDLGQFF. CDR3 DNA sequence: TGCGCCAGCAGCTTGGGGACAGGGGACCTAGGGCAGTTCTTC.

This clone has just a few counts. The chain combines TRBV7-9 with TRBJ1-5, with D perhaps matching TRBD1 (6 bases). Trimming pared 5 bases from V and 7 bases from J, leaving 18 bases between. CDR3 length: 15 residues. Per germline, CDR1 SEHNR and CDR2 FQNEAQ (reference sequence). CDR3 amino acids: CASSTTRTVGQPQHF. The CDR3 DNA is TGTGCCAGCAGCACGACGAGGACAGTTGGCCAGCCCCAGCATTTT. Supplemented by reference TRBV7-9 and TRBJ1-5, the full variable domain reads DTGVSQNPRHKITKRGQNVTFRCDPISEHNRLYWYRQTLGQGPEFLTYFQNEAQLEKSRLLSDRFSAERPKGSFSTLEIQRTEQGDSAMYLCASSTTRTVGQPQHFGDGTRLSIL.

The chain uses TRBV7-9 and TRBJ2-7, with no clear D. Trimming removed 1 base from V and 5 bases from J, with 6 bases in between. The CDR3 is 12 amino acids. Germline-derived CDR1 and CDR2 are SEHNR and FQNEAQ (reference sequence). The CDR3 DNA reads TGTGCCAGCAGCTTAGTCGGTAACGAGCAGTACTTC. Translating it yields CASSLVGNEQYF.

The chain has TRBV27 and TRBJ2-3; D may be TRBD1 or TRBD2 (5 bases each). Between the trimmed V and J ends, which lost 6 bases and 8 bases, there was a span of 15 bases. CDR3 length: 13 amino acids. Germline loops: CDR1 MNHEY, CDR2 SMNVEV (reference sequence). The CDR3 DNA follows: TGTGCCAGCAGGTCCCAAGAGAGGGGTACGCAGTATTTT. It translates to CASRSQERGTQYF.

The rearrangement uses TRBV18 and TRBJ1-2; 9 positions agree with TRBD1. Germline CDR1 and CDR2: KGHSH and LQKENI. Trimming cost V 6 bases and J 5 bases; bases outside gene matches: 7. CDR3 length: 14 residues. DNA of the CDR3: TGTGCCAGCTCCCCGGACAGGGGCCGATATGGCTACACCTTC. Translated: CASSPDRGRYGYTF.

The rearrangement links TRBV20-1 to TRBJ1-2; D is ambiguous. The CDR3 is 11 residues long. Trimming cost V 0 bases and J 6 bases, with 5 bases left between them. Germline CDR1 and CDR2: DFQATT and SNEGSKA (reference sequence). The CDR3 reads CSARDQNGYTF. As DNA, the CDR3 is TGCAGTGCTAGAGATCAGAATGGCTACACCTTC.

This chain uses TRBV5-4 with TRBJ2-3, with D tentatively TRBD1 (7 bases). This CDR3 has 14 amino acids. The V end was cut by 2 bases, the J end by 5 bases, with 12 bases between. Germline CDR1 is SGHNT and CDR2 is YYREEE (reference sequence). The CDR3 nucleotides are TGTGCCAGCAGCTTTGGAGGGGGCCAAGATACGCAGTATTTT. Translating it yields CASSFGGGQDTQYF.

This clone was found once. The chain employs TRBV30 and TRBJ1-1, with unresolved D. Trimming removed 4 bases from V and 7 bases from J, with 13 bases in between. The CDR3 spans 12 residues. Per the germline V gene, CDR1 is GTSNPN and CDR2 is SVGIG (reference sequence). The CDR3 bases are TGTGCCTGGATTGGGAGAACATATGAAGCTTTCTTT. Its protein is CAWIGRTYEAFF. Together with reference TRBV30 and TRBJ1-1, the CDR3 gives the full variable domain: SQTIHQWPATLVQPVGSPLSLECTVEGTSNPNLYWYRQAAGRGLQLLFYSVGIGQISSEVPQNLSASRPQDRQFILSSKKLLLSDSGFYLCAWIGRTYEAFFGQGTRLTVV.

J is TRBJ1-1 and V is TRBV18, with 9 positions matching TRBD1. The trim removed 2 bases at V and 8 bases at J, leaving 15 bases unmatched. Germline assignment: CDR1 KGHSH and CDR2 LQKENI. The CDR3 extends over 17 amino acids. In DNA, the CDR3 is TGTGCCAGCTCACCAAAAAATACGGGACAGGGAGTGACCGAAGCTTTCTTT. It specifies CASSPKNTGQGVTEAFF.

The chain recombines TRBV28 with TRBJ2-1; 9 nucleotides line up with TRBD2. The CDR3 covers 15 residues. With V trimmed by 6 bases and J by 4 bases, 7 bases remained unmatched. Germline values: CDR1 MDHEN, CDR2 SYDVKM. CDR3 nucleotide sequence: TGTGCCAGCAGACTCGGGACTAGCAGATACAATGAGCAGTTCTTC. This encodes CASRLGTSRYNEQFF.

Within the sample, this clone is medium-sized (0.01 to 0.1%). The genes are TRBV6-5 and TRBJ1-1; D unresolved. V lost 2 bases, J lost 5 bases, and 12 bases lay in between. The CDR3 runs to 14 residues. CDR1 and CDR2 (germline): MNHEY, SVGAGI. The CDR3 DNA follows: TGTGCCAGCAGTTACGGTGAGGGAAGAACTGAAGCTTTCTTT. Translated: CASSYGEGRTEAFF.

The chain has TRBV30 and TRBJ1-5; D remains ambiguous. This CDR3 is 13 amino acids long. CDR1 GTSNPN and CDR2 SVGIG come from the germline V gene (reference sequence). V was shortened by 0 bases and J by 1 base, with 4 bases between the two germline ends. In nucleotides, the CDR3 is TGTGCCTGGAGTGTAGAGAGCAATCAGCCCCAGCATTTT. Its translation: CAWSVESNQPQHF.

The chain carries TRBV2 and TRBJ2-5; TRBD2 matches 13 bases. The length of the CDR3 is 16 residues. Germline CDR1 SNHLY, CDR2 FYNNEI. Unmatched junction bases numbered 10, after V lost 7 bases and J lost 5 bases. CDR3 region: CASIKGLAGTRETQYF. The DNA of the CDR3 is TGTGCCAGCATAAAGGGACTAGCGGGAACCCGGGAGACCCAGTACTTC.

The V and J genes are TRBV5-1 and TRBJ1-2; D might be TRBD1 (6 bases). CDR3 size: 13 residues. Germline values: CDR1 SGHRS, CDR2 YFSETQ. Trimming took off 4 bases at V and 7 bases at J, with 14 bases between the two ends. CDR3 DNA sequence: TGCGCCAGCAGCGCAACAGGGATTGGTGGCTACACCTTC. Translated: CASSATGIGGYTF.

The chain has TRBV5-1 and TRBJ1-4; perhaps TRBD1 as D (6 bases). The CDR3 is 16 amino acids. Trimming shortened V by 2 bases and J by 0 bases, and 11 bases separated the two germline ends. Germline V gene data show CDR1 as SGHRS and CDR2 as YFSETQ. The CDR3 is CASSFGQRTTNEKLFF. In nucleotides, the CDR3 is TGCGCCAGCAGCTTCGGACAGCGAACAACTAATGAAAAACTGTTTTTT.

On this clone: Germline is not matched at one junction end, which may reflect a read error. For the CDR3, the DNA is TGTGCCAGCATCTCTCACGGTGGTGGCACAGGTACGCAGTATTTT. The encoded protein is CASISHGGGTGTQYF. V is TRBV6-6 and J is TRBJ2-3; a weak D match, TRBD1 (5 bases). This CDR3 is built from 15 residues. The germline gives CDR1 MNHNY, CDR2 SVGAGI (reference sequence).

The chain joins TRBV19 to TRBJ1-1; 9 bases line up with TRBD1. J gave up 5 bases and V 7 bases, and 20 bases lay outside the gene matches. This CDR3 region has 18 residues. Germline CDR1 is LNHDA and CDR2 is SQIVND (reference sequence). The CDR3 protein is CASKTDFTRDREGTEAFF. CDR3 sequence (DNA): TGTGCCAGTAAAACGGATTTCACCCGGGACAGGGAGGGAACTGAAGCTTTCTTT.

The rearrangement joins TRBV11-3 to TRBJ2-5, with TRBD1 matching over 7 bases. In germline, CDR1 is SGHNT, CDR2 YENEEA. This CDR3 contains 15 residues. The V segment lost 5 bases and the J segment 4 bases; nucleotides outside the gene matches: 10. CDR3 region: CASSPTAGGRETQYF. For the CDR3, the DNA is TGTGCCAGCAGCCCCACCGCAGGGGGACGAGAGACCCAGTACTTC.

The V call is TRBV5-4, the J call TRBJ2-7; unclear D gene. Between the trimmed V and J ends, which lost 4 bases and 2 bases, there was a span of 19 bases. The CDR3 is made up of 16 amino acids. Germline V gene data show CDR1 as SGHNT and CDR2 as YYREEE (reference sequence). CDR3 in amino acids: CASSAYLQSDPYEQYV. In nucleotides, the CDR3 is TGTGCCAGCAGCGCGTACCTCCAAAGTGACCCCTACGAGCAGTACGTC.

The rearrangement joins TRBV5-5 to TRBJ2-2; TRBD1 or TRBD2 may be the D gene (5 bases each). V shed 3 bases and J shed 6 bases, with 15 bases lying between them. CDR3 size: 15 residues. The V gene's germline CDR1 is SGHKS and CDR2 YYEKEE (reference sequence). The CDR3 loop is CASSSTGRTAGELFF. The CDR3 DNA follows: TGTGCCAGCAGCTCGACGGGGCGAACGGCCGGGGAGCTGTTTTTT.

The chain combines TRBV28 with TRBJ1-5; weak D call: TRBD1 (6 bases). CDR3 size: 18 residues. Trimming removed 2 bases at V and 4 bases at J, with 21 bases between. Germline V lookup: CDR1 MDHEN, CDR2 SYDVKM. The CDR3 region is CASSLPLGSRGRNQPQHF. The DNA of the CDR3 is TGTGCCAGCAGTTTACCATTGGGCTCTCGGGGGCGAAATCAGCCCCAGCATTTT.